A selection of T cell receptor beta chains follows, all from one sample in a study of spatial heterogeneity in lung cancer. MiXCR, applied by TCRdb to the 5' RACE reads, yields one record per CDR3 protein. The table includes 2,600 or so distinct CDR3 sequences, about 5.3% detected once. The input for sequencing was lung tumor tissue, taken at surgery. The source is a male donor with early-stage non-small cell lung cancer. The CDR3 runs from the conserved cysteine through the conserved F or W. A D gene is named only where the DNA matches it firmly. Size tells how often a clone was seen (once, few, many) or the class of an expanded clone, and some rows leave it out.

CDR3 protein,CDR3 DNA,J gene,D gene,clone size,V gene
CSVEAGGPDEQFF,TGCAGCGTTGAAGCTGGGGGGCCGGATGAGCAGTTCTTC,TRBJ2-1,NA,medium-sized,TRBV29-1
CASSGTSGSNEQFF,TGCGCCAGCAGCGGGACTAGCGGGAGCAATGAGCAGTTCTTC,TRBJ2-1,TRBD2,NA,TRBV4-1
CASSLGLGHNEQFF,TGTGCCAGCAGTTTGGGACTAGGTCACAATGAGCAGTTCTTC,TRBJ2-1,TRBD2,medium-sized,TRBV28
CASSPASIAGELFF,TGTGCCAGCAGCCCGGCCTCGATCGCCGGGGAGCTGTTTTTT,TRBJ2-2,NA,NA,TRBV11-2
CSVGVGSGKNEQYF,TGCAGCGTGGGGGTAGGTAGCGGGAAGAACGAGCAGTACTTC,TRBJ2-7,TRBD2,many,TRBV29-1
CASSPPIVARSSYNEQFF,TGTGCCAGCTCACCACCGATAGTCGCAAGGAGCTCCTACAATGAGCAGTTCTTC,TRBJ2-1,NA,medium-sized,TRBV18
CSARDQRAGGYF,TGCAGTGCTAGAGATCAAAGGGCAGGGGGGTACTTC,TRBJ2-7,TRBD1,medium-sized,TRBV20-1
CASSVTGPSTDTQYF,TGTGCCAGCAGCGTTACGGGACCTAGCACAGATACGCAGTATTTT,TRBJ2-3,NA,many,TRBV9
CASSSGMSGRALPSYEQYF,TGTGCCAGCAGTTCGGGGATGAGCGGGAGGGCCCTACCATCCTACGAGCAGTACTTC,TRBJ2-7,TRBD2,medium-sized,TRBV28
CASSLARTSGRDEQFF,TGTGCCAGCAGTTTGGCAAGGACTAGCGGGAGAGATGAGCAGTTCTTC,TRBJ2-1,TRBD2,medium-sized,TRBV28
CASSLSGTGDWQPQHF,TGTGCCAGCAGCTTGTCCGGGACAGGGGATTGGCAGCCCCAGCATTTT,TRBJ1-5,TRBD1,medium-sized,TRBV5-5
CSARGNRDNEQFF,TGCAGTGCTAGGGGGAATAGGGACAATGAGCAGTTCTTC,TRBJ2-1,NA,medium-sized,TRBV20-1
CASSPQGGYTDTQYF,TGTGCCAGCAGCCCCCAGGGGGGCTACACAGATACGCAGTATTTT,TRBJ2-3,NA,medium-sized,TRBV11-2
CASSLSGDTQYF,TGTGCCAGCAGCTTAAGTGGAGATACGCAGTATTTT,TRBJ2-3,NA,NA,TRBV7-3
CASAVPGSGEQYF,TGTGCCAGCGCGGTACCAGGGAGCGGCGAGCAGTACTTC,TRBJ2-7,NA,large,TRBV28
CASSQPSRDSIPDRKNTGELFF,TGTGCCAGCAGCCAACCCTCAAGAGACTCGATCCCGGACAGAAAAAACACCGGGGAGCTGTTTTTT,TRBJ2-2,NA,medium-sized,TRBV7-2
CASSRRGDLTGELFF,TGTGCCAGCAGTCGCCGGGGGGACTTAACCGGGGAGCTGTTTTTT,TRBJ2-2,TRBD2,medium-sized,TRBV12-3/TRBV12-4
CASSRDFLEGETQYF,TGTGCCAGCAGTCGGGACTTTCTAGAGGGTGAGACCCAGTACTTC,TRBJ2-5,NA,medium-sized,TRBV6-5
CASSFGPNASPVETQYF,TGTGCCAGCAGTTTCGGCCCGAACGCTAGCCCAGTTGAGACGCAGTATTTT,TRBJ2-3,NA,medium-sized,TRBV27
CSAIVSDEQFF,TGCAGTGCTATCGTTAGTGATGAGCAGTTCTTC,TRBJ2-1,NA,medium-sized,TRBV20-1
CSVERDTSGRVADTQYF,TGCAGCGTTGAACGAGATACTAGCGGGAGAGTCGCAGATACGCAGTATTTT,TRBJ2-3,TRBD2,medium-sized,TRBV29-1
CSAIYGGYEQYF,TGCAGTGCTATCTACGGGGGCTACGAGCAGTACTTC,TRBJ2-7,NA,medium-sized,TRBV20-1
CASSLVGQKETQYF,TGTGCCAGCAGCTTGGTTGGACAGAAAGAGACCCAGTACTTC,TRBJ2-5,NA,medium-sized,TRBV5-4
CASSRGQAEKETQYF,TGTGCCAGCAGCCGGGGACAAGCAGAGAAAGAGACCCAGTACTTC,TRBJ2-5,NA,medium-sized,TRBV11-1
CAWTGTSGKTYNEQFF,TGTGCCTGGACGGGGACTAGCGGGAAAACTTACAATGAGCAGTTCTTC,TRBJ2-1,TRBD2,many,TRBV30
CASSLAREDTQYF,TGTGCCAGCAGCTTGGCTAGGGAGGATACGCAGTATTTT,TRBJ2-3,NA,medium-sized,TRBV5-5
CASSQDWQPYGYTF,TGTGCCAGCAGCCAAGACTGGCAGCCCTATGGCTACACCTTC,TRBJ1-2,NA,medium-sized,TRBV14
CSAMTFLNQPQHF,TGCAGTGCGATGACCTTTCTCAATCAGCCCCAGCATTTT,TRBJ1-5,NA,medium-sized,TRBV20-1